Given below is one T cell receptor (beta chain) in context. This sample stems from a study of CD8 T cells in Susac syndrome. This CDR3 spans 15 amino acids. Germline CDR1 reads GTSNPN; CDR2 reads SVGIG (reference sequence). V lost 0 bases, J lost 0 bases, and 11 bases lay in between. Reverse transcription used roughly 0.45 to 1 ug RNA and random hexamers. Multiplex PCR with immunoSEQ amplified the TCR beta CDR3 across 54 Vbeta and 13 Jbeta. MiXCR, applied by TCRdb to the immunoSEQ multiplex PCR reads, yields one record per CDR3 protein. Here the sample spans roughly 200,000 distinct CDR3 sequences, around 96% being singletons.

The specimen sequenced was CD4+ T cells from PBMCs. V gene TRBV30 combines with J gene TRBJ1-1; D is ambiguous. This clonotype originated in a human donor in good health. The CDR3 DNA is TGTGCCTGGAGTGTACGAGGAGGGTTGAACACTGAAGCTTTCTTT. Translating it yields CAWSVRGGLNTEAFF.